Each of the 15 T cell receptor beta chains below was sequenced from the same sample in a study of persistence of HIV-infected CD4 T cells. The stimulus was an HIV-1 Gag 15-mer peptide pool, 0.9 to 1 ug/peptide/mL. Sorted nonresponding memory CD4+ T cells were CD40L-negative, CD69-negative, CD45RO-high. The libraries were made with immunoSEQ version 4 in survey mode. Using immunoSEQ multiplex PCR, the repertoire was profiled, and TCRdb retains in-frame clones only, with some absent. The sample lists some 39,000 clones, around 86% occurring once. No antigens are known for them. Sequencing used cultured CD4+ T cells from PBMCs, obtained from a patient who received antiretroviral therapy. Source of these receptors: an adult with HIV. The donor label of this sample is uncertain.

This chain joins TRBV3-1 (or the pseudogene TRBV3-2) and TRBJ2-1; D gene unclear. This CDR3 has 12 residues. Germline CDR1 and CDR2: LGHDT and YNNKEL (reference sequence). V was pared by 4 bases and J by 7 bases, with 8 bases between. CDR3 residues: CASSRTRNEQFF. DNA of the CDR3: TGTGCCAGCAGCCGAACCAGGAATGAGCAGTTCTTC.

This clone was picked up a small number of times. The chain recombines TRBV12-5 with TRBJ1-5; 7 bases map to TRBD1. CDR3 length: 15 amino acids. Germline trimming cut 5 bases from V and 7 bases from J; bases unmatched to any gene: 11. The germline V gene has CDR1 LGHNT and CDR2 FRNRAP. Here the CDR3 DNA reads TGTGCTAGTGGTGCCGATCGACAGGGAGGACAGCCCCAGCATTTT. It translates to CASGADRQGGQPQHF.

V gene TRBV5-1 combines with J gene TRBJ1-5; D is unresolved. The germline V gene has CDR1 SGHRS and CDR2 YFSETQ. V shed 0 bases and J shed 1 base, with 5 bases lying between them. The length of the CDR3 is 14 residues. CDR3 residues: CASSLDGSNQPQHF. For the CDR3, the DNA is TGCGCCAGCAGCTTGGATGGCAGCAATCAGCCCCAGCATTTT.

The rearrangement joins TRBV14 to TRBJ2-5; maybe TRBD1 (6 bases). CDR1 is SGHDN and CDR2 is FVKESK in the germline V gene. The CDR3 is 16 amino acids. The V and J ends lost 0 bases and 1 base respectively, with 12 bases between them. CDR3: CASSQDRGTRQETQYF. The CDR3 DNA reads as TGTGCCAGCAGCCAAGACAGGGGAACTCGCCAAGAGACCCAGTACTTC.

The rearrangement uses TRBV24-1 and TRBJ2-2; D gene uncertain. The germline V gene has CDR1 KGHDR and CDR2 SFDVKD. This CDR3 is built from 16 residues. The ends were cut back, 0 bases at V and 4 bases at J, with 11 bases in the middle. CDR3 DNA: TGTGCCACCAGTGATTTGTCGCAGGCGACCACCGGGGAGCTGTTTTTT. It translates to CATSDLSQATTGELFF.

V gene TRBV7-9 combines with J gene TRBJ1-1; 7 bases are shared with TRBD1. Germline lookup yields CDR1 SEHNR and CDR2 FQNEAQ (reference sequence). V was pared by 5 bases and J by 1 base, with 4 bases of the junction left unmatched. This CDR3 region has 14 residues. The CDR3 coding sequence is TGTGCCAGCAGCGTACAGGGGCGGAACACTGAAGCTTTCTTT. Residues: CASSVQGRNTEAFF.

CDR3 nucleotide sequence: TGCGCCAGCAGCTTGAGTACAGCGAACACTGAAGCTTTCTTT. This encodes CASSLSTANTEAFF. J is TRBJ1-1 and V is TRBV5-1; D uncertain. The CDR3 runs 14 residues. Between the trimmed V and J ends, which lost 1 base and 1 base, there was a span of 8 bases. CDR1 SGHRS and CDR2 YFSETQ come from the germline V gene.

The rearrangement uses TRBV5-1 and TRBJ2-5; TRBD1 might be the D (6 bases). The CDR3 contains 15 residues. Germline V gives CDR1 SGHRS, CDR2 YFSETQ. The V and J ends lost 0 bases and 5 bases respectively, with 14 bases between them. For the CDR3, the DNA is TGCGCCAGCAGCTTGGGACAGGCGCTGGGGGAGACCCAGTACTTC. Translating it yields CASSLGQALGETQYF.

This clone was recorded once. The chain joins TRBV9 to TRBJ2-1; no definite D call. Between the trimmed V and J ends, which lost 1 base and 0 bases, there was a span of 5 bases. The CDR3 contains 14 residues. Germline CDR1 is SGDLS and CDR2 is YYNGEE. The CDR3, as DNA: TGTGCCAGCAGCGTATCACTCTCCTACAATGAGCAGTTCTTC. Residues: CASSVSLSYNEQFF.

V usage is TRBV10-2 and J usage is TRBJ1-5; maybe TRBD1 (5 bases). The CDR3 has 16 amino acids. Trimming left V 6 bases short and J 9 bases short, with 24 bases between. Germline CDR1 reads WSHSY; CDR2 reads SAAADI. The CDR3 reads CASSQRQTPFVWPQHF. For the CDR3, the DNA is TGCGCCAGCAGCCAAAGACAGACCCCCTTCGTTTGGCCCCAGCATTTT.

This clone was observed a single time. CDR3 in amino acids: CASSKGRGDYNEQFF. The CDR3 region has the DNA TGCGCCAGTTCTAAGGGGCGGGGGGACTACAATGAGCAGTTCTTC. This chain joins TRBV4-1 and TRBJ2-1, with 8 bases identical to TRBD2. The CDR3 has 15 amino acids. Trimming removed 9 bases from V and 3 bases from J; junction bases left unmatched: 10. Looked up from germline, CDR1 is MGHRA and CDR2 is YSYEKL.

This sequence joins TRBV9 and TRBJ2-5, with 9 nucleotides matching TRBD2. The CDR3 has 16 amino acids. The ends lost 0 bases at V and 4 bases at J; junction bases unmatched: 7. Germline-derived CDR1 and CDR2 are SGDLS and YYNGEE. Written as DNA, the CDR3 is TGTGCCAGCAGCGTAGGGGTAGCGGGGGCACGAGAGACCCAGTACTTC. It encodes CASSVGVAGARETQYF.

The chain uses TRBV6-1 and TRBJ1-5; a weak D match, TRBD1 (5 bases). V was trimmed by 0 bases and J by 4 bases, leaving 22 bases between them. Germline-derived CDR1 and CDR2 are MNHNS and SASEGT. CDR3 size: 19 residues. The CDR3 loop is CASSEALGWRGGRNQPQHF. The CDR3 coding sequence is TGTGCCAGCAGTGAAGCGCTTGGTTGGAGGGGTGGGAGGAATCAGCCCCAGCATTTT.

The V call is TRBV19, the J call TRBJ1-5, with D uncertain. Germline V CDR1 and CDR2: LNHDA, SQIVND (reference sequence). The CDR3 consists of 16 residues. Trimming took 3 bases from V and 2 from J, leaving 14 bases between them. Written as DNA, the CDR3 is TGTGCCAGTAGTATGATATCCAACTACGGCAATCAGCCCCAGCATTTT. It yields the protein CASSMISNYGNQPQHF.

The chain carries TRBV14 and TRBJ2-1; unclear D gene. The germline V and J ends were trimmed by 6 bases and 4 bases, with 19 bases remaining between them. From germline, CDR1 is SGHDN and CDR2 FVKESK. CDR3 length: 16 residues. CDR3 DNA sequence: TGTGCCAGCAGAGCATCTTTCGTTAGCCGGTACAATGAGCAGTTCTTC. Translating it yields CASRASFVSRYNEQFF. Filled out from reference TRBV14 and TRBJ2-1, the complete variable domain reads EAGVTQFPSHSVIEKGQTVTLRCDPISGHDNLYWYRRVMGKEIKFLLHFVKESKQDESGMPNNRFLAERTGGTYSTLKVQPAELEDSGVYFCASRASFVSRYNEQFFGPGTRLTVL.